This T cell receptor beta chain was identified during a study of early T cells in non-severe SARS-CoV-2 infection. The wider study: Sequencing was performed on bulk RNA from unsorted whole blood, leaving chains unpaired. Study results and limitations: VDJdb-based annotation leaned toward anti-spike CD8 responses and missed private and CD4 specificities.

Individually, cDNA molecules had unique molecular identifiers attached to them. TCRdb re-called the 5' RACE reads with MiXCR, one entry per CDR3 protein. The table lists about 28,000 distinct CDR3 sequences, about 5% of them singletons. This clonotype was counted many times. The antigen is undetermined. CDR3 length: 14 amino acids. J lost 0 bases, V lost 3 bases, and 2 bases had no gene match. Germline CDR1 is KGHSH and CDR2 is LQKENI. This chain links TRBV18 with TRBJ2-7; 7 bases are a match to TRBD1. The source of this sequence is an adult who was a healthcare worker with PCR-confirmed SARS-CoV-2 infection or an uninfected control (not recorded which). The starting material was whole blood, obtained at baseline. CDR3 loop: CASSPDRISYEQYF. The CDR3 DNA reads TGTGCCAGCTCACCGGACAGGATCTCCTACGAGCAGTACTTC.